Listed below are T cell receptor beta chains from one sample, sequenced in a study of blood T cell repertoires in COVID-19. TCRdb's table, derived via immunoSEQ multiplex PCR, lists solely in-frame clones and lacks some. Counted here are tens of thousands of clones, 80% to 90% occurring once; the ten biggest clones make up approximately 6.8%. Specimen: peripheral blood. These receptor sequences come from a man in his sixties with acute or convalescent COVID-19. The CDR3 runs from the conserved cysteine through the conserved F or W. D genes are given only for firm matches. Expanded clones are given a class, and other clones once, few, many or no size at all.

size: -
J: TRBJ1-6
D: TRBD1
V: TRBV4-1
CDR3: CASSQGQGNSPLHF
DNA: TGCGCCAGCAGCCAGGGACAGGGGAATTCACCCCTCCACTTT

size: few
J: TRBJ1-1
D: -
V: TRBV30
CDR3: CAWTGQFNTEAFF
DNA: TGTGCCTGGACCGGACAGTTCAACACTGAAGCTTTCTTT

size: -
J: TRBJ2-7
D: TRBD2
V: TRBV27
CDR3: CASRVTSASSYEQYF
DNA: TGTGCCAGCAGGGTGACTAGCGCGTCCTCCTACGAGCAGTACTTC

size: -
J: TRBJ2-7
D: TRBD2
V: TRBV27
CDR3: CASSLLAGYEQYF
DNA: TGTGCCAGCAGTTTATTAGCGGGCTACGAGCAGTACTTC

size: -
J: TRBJ1-3
D: -
V: TRBV19
CDR3: CASSGTPDSGNTIYF
DNA: TGTGCCAGCTCCGGGACACCAGACTCTGGAAACACCATATATTTT

size: -
J: TRBJ1-2
D: TRBD1
V: TRBV10-3
CDR3: CAISEDRASFGYTF
DNA: TGTGCCATCAGTGAGGACAGGGCTTCTTTTGGCTACACCTTC

size: once
J: TRBJ2-3
D: -
V: TRBV11-2
CDR3: CASSFNAGATDTQYF
DNA: TGTGCCAGCAGCTTTAACGCGGGGGCCACAGATACGCAGTATTTT

size: -
J: TRBJ1-1
D: TRBD1
V: TRBV19
CDR3: CASSITGEGEAFF
DNA: TGTGCCAGTAGTATTACAGGGGAAGGTGAAGCTTTCTTT

size: -
J: TRBJ1-2
D: -
V: TRBV27
CDR3: CASSLTGLGNYGYTF
DNA: TGTGCCAGCAGTTTAACGGGACTCGGGAACTATGGCTACACCTTC

size: -
J: TRBJ1-1
D: -
V: TRBV18
CDR3: CASSRKGLNTEAFF
DNA: TGTGCCAGCTCACGTAAGGGGCTGAACACTGAAGCTTTCTTT

size: once
J: TRBJ2-1
D: TRBD2
V: TRBV11-2
CDR3: CASSLDQGLAGGNEQFF
DNA: TGTGCCAGCAGCTTAGATCAGGGGCTAGCGGGTGGCAATGAGCAGTTCTTC

size: -
J: TRBJ1-2
D: -
V: TRBV30
CDR3: CAWGSNAMAGAYGYTF
DNA: TGTGCCTGGGGTTCCAATGCTATGGCTGGGGCCTATGGCTACACCTTC

size: -
J: TRBJ1-2
D: TRBD1
V: TRBV5-4
CDR3: CASSLAQNRGLSRYTF
DNA: TGTGCCAGCAGCTTGGCCCAAAACAGGGGCCTCTCGCGCTACACCTTC

size: -
J: TRBJ1-1
D: -
V: TRBV6-1
CDR3: CASSEGRGTEAFF
DNA: TGTGCCAGCAGTGAAGGAAGGGGCACTGAAGCTTTCTTT

size: -
J: TRBJ1-2
D: TRBD1
V: TRBV4-3
CDR3: CASSQVTGTGTGYTF
DNA: TGCGCCAGCAGCCAAGTTACCGGGACAGGGACCGGCTACACCTTC

size: -
J: TRBJ1-1
D: -
V: TRBV11-2
CDR3: CASRPGHLNTEAFF
DNA: TGTGCCAGCAGGCCGGGACACCTGAACACTGAAGCTTTCTTT

size: once
J: TRBJ1-1
D: -
V: TRBV15
CDR3: CATSGGGMNTEAFF
DNA: TGTGCCACCAGCGGGGGGGGGATGAACACTGAAGCTTTCTTT

size: -
J: TRBJ2-5
D: -
V: TRBV3-1/TRBV3-2
CDR3: CASSHRQGGIETQYF
DNA: TGTGCCAGCAGCCACAGACAGGGAGGTATAGAGACCCAGTACTTC

size: -
J: TRBJ2-7
D: -
V: TRBV5-5
CDR3: CASSLAILTDEQYF
DNA: TGTGCCAGCAGCTTGGCTATACTTACCGACGAGCAGTACTTC

size: few
J: TRBJ1-4
D: -
V: TRBV7-9
CDR3: CASSLALAKKEKLFF
DNA: TGTGCCAGCAGCTTAGCGCTGGCAAAAAAGGAAAAACTGTTTTTT

size: -
J: TRBJ1-4
D: -
V: TRBV6-5
CDR3: CASSSAGESNEKLFF
DNA: TGTGCCAGCAGTTCCGCAGGGGAAAGTAATGAAAAACTGTTTTTT